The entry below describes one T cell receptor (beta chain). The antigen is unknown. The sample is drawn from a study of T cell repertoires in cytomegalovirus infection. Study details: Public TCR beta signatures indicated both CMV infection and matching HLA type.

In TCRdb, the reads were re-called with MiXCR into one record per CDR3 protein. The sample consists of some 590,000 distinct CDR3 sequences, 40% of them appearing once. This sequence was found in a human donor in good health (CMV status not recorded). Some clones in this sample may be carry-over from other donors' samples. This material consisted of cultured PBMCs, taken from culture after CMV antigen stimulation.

The CDR3 nucleotides read TGTGCCATCAGTGAAAAGGGGTACGGCTATGGCTACACCTTC. It is translated as CAISEKGYGYGYTF. The chain links TRBV10-3 to TRBJ1-2; perhaps TRBD1 as D (5 bases). Trimming took off 3 bases at V and 4 bases at J, with 12 bases between the two ends. The germline V gene encodes CDR1 ENHRY and CDR2 SYGVKD. The CDR3 runs to 14 residues.